A selection of T cell receptor beta chains follows, all from one sample in a study of early T cells in non-severe SARS-CoV-2 infection. TCRdb recomputed calls from the 5' RACE reads with MiXCR, one row per CDR3 protein. The data show about 61,000 distinct CDR3 sequences, approximately 11% seen once. Sample: whole blood. The receptor set was obtained from an adult who was a healthcare worker with PCR-confirmed SARS-CoV-2 infection or an uninfected control (not recorded which). Both conserved end residues are part of each CDR3. The D gene is left open where the match is weak. Size is omitted from some rows. Given values are once, few, many or a class for expanded clones.

d_gene	v_gene	abundance	j_gene	CDR3aa	CDR3nt
TRBD1	TRBV2	few	TRBJ1-1	CAGPGTGGAWVGTEAFF	TGTGCCGGGCCCGGGACAGGGGGCGCGTGGGTGGGTACTGAAGCTTTCTTT
NA	TRBV7-2	NA	TRBJ1-5	CASSVYSNQPQHF	TGTGCCAGCAGCGTCTATTCCAATCAGCCCCAGCATTTT
NA	TRBV29-1	few	TRBJ2-3	CSVIRDGARTLLDTQYF	TGCAGCGTTATCCGGGACGGAGCCCGTACGCTCCTAGATACGCAGTATTTT
NA	TRBV6-5	many	TRBJ1-5	CASSYSRGTQPQHF	TGTGCCAGCAGTTACTCGAGGGGGACTCAGCCCCAGCATTTT
NA	TRBV12-3/TRBV12-4	NA	TRBJ2-3	CASTLGHATDTQYF	TGTGCCAGCACCCTCGGGCACGCCACAGATACGCAGTATTTT
NA	TRBV11-2	NA	TRBJ2-1	CASSPDRSAYNEQFF	TGTGCCAGCAGCCCCGACAGAAGTGCCTACAATGAGCAGTTCTTC
NA	TRBV12-3/TRBV12-4	few	TRBJ1-5	CASSSGQTGNQPQHF	TGTGCCAGCAGTTCCGGACAGACGGGCAATCAGCCCCAGCATTTT
TRBD1	TRBV5-1	few	TRBJ2-3	CASSRGQYTDTQYF	TGCGCCAGCAGCAGGGGGCAGTACACAGATACGCAGTATTTT
NA	TRBV5-5	few	TRBJ2-1	CASSLEQEGSYNEQFF	TGTGCCAGCAGCTTGGAGCAGGAGGGCTCCTACAATGAGCAGTTCTTC
NA	TRBV5-1	NA	TRBJ2-1	CASGFAQPPYEQFF	TGCGCCAGCGGTTTCGCCCAACCCCCGTACGAGCAGTTCTTC
NA	TRBV7-2	many	TRBJ2-4	CASSLGAATGRRDIQYF	TGTGCCAGCAGCTTAGGAGCGGCGACAGGGAGGCGAGACATTCAGTACTTC
NA	TRBV6-1	many	TRBJ1-6	CASIDSGISYNSPLHF	TGTGCCAGTATAGACAGCGGTATCTCCTATAATTCACCCCTCCACTTT
NA	TRBV12-3/TRBV12-4	NA	TRBJ1-5	CASSLHLGGGSQPQHF	TGTGCCAGCAGTTTACATCTCGGTGGGGGGTCACAGCCCCAGCATTTT
TRBD1	TRBV5-6	many	TRBJ2-7	CASSTLPGQGYEQYF	TGTGCCAGCAGCACGCTGCCGGGACAGGGCTACGAGCAGTACTTC
TRBD1	TRBV19	NA	TRBJ2-2	CASSSPDRAGTGELFF	TGTGCCAGTAGCTCTCCCGACAGGGCAGGCACCGGGGAGCTGTTTTTT
TRBD1	TRBV3-1	many	TRBJ1-2	CASSTFGQGAQGYTF	TGTGCCAGCAGCACTTTTGGACAGGGGGCGCAAGGCTACACCTTC
TRBD2	TRBV7-6	NA	TRBJ2-7	CASRLQPGGSHEQYF	TGTGCCAGCAGGTTGCAGCCGGGGGGGTCCCACGAGCAGTACTTC
TRBD2	TRBV4-3	NA	TRBJ2-2	CASSQGASGGARTGELFF	TGCGCCAGCAGCCAAGGGGCTAGCGGGGGGGCACGCACCGGGGAGCTGTTTTTT
NA	TRBV6-4	medium-sized	TRBJ2-2	CASSDRDTGELFF	TGTGCCAGCAGTGACAGGGACACCGGGGAGCTGTTTTTT
NA	TRBV10-3	many	TRBJ1-2	CAISSGGLYTF	TGTGCCATCTCCTCCGGCGGACTCTACACCTTC
NA	TRBV7-9	many	TRBJ2-5	CASSLYRQETQYF	TGTGCCAGCAGCTTATATAGACAAGAGACCCAGTACTTC
TRBD1	TRBV2	NA	TRBJ1-2	CASSGATGYGYTF	TGTGCCAGCAGTGGCGCGACAGGGTATGGCTACACCTTC